This TCR beta chain was captured by sequencing in a study of shared clonotypes between healthy human individuals (dated by TCRdb to the early 2020s). General notes on the study: A couple of women and three men aged 18 to 49 years were included in the cohort. To estimate repertoire size and how much clonotypes are shared between individuals, the study performed deep sequencing of blood TCR repertoires from about five healthy adults. Each donor's leukapheresis produced roughly between roughly 0.9 and 8.9 billion PBMCs. To increase sequencing depth and limit assay-specific biases, different laboratories used diverse techniques to prepare libraries and sequence TCR repertoires. Per donor, three plates each were used for CD4 naive and CD4 memory, two for CD8 naive, and one for CD8 memory. General study outcomes and caveats: Sampling was limited to blood, and TCR repertoires in tissue likely differ from TCR repertoires in blood. The genetic and exposure-history diversity represented was limited by the small number of donors. Compared with non-shared clonotypes, the clonotypes found in all four sorted-subset donors had higher generation probabilities. Rarefaction of sorted-subset datasets indicated incomplete sequencing despite the large sequencing depth. Sharing across several donors was observed for approximately 4.6% of naive CD4, 3% to 3.5% of naive CD8, 2% to 2.5% of memory CD4, and around 0.42% of memory CD8 clonotypes. Based on pairwise subsampling, the degree of clonotype sharing among donors was expected to be affected by sequencing depth. Estimated clonotype richness was generally larger for naive than for memory subsets.

The CDR3, cysteine through phenylalanine, is 17 amino acids long. Just the 51-base CDR3 DNA is kept, in frame starting at base 1. The germline V gene (reference sequence) specifies SGHNT as CDR1 and YYREEE as CDR2. Relative to germline, V is missing 3 bases and J is missing 7 bases, with 11 bases of the junction outside any gene match. CD8 naive samples were obtained by positive selection for CCR7 among CD45RO-negative cells, yielding a CD45RA+CCR7+ population from which TemRA cells were excluded. The donors were healthy, HIV-negative adults who had no recently reported acute infections or vaccinations. Only Caucasian adults living in Nashville, Tennessee, USA were represented among the donors. After blood collection by leukapheresis, PBMCs were isolated using Ficoll-Histopaque density gradient centrifugation and then cryopreserved in the vapor phase of liquid nitrogen. Purity and quantity of every magnetically sorted T cell population were checked by analytical flow cytometry. From each sorted fraction, genomic DNA was isolated and quantified by UV absorbance on a Nanodrop 2000c.

Using the deep immunoSEQ assay, TCR CDR3 regions were amplified from genomic DNA by multiplex PCR. Extracted genomic DNA from each cell subset was distributed evenly across all wells of several immunoSEQ 96-well plates, and each plate was treated as a replicate. For sorted subsets, approximately 210 ng genomic DNA, equal to some 28,000 T cell genomes, was loaded into each replicate PCR. Purified libraries were measured with a Qubit 3.0 fluorometer, size-checked on a Bioanalyzer 2100, and measured again with the KAPA Library Quantification kit. A separate single-read 150-cycle Illumina NextSeq 550 flow cell was used to sequence each immunoSEQ 96-well plate. As for the original processing: Because the immunoSEQ output held only junctional sequences and lacked quality scores, the filtering could not match the filtering applied to full-length reads. Sequences were annotated with PyIR, a Python wrapper for IgBLAST v1.9, and V/J genes and CDR3 were assigned using IMGT germline references. Any read was removed if the V/J assignment was weak (E-value above 1e-6), the CDR3 was missing, or the read contained stop codons, out-of-frame junctions, or ambiguous translated residues. V3J clonotypes were defined as sequences sharing an identical inferred V gene, J gene, and CDR3 amino acid sequence. Percentage overlap between repertoires was calculated by dividing the number of shared unique clonotypes by the size of the smaller repertoire. RTK rarefaction, the Chao1 estimator, and Recon v2.1 estimates of unobserved clonotypes were used to assess repertoire richness. Generation probabilities were computed with OLGA for all TCRbeta clonotypes obtained by the gDNA method from several donors. TCRdb obtained this table from immuneACCESS and retained in-frame rearrangements with V and J assigned. These tables miss some clones; where compared with another copy, unresolved V genes account for less than half of the shortfall, and the remainder is unexplained. Clonal size and the V and J genes are those of that table, whereas D and trimming came from the DNA. This sample gives approximately 590,000 clones in total; 95% of them show up just once. The top ten constitute approximately 0.1% of the sample.

For this clone: Which antigen it targets is not known. The sample holds no much larger clone one base away, and base qualities are not on file.

The specimen was naive CD8+ T cells sorted from blood. Taken with the paper, the label for cell subset or site translates to: CD45RA+CCR7+. The TCR originated in a woman younger than 45 in good health. This chain is built from TRBV5-4 and TRBJ1-6; 9 of the junction bases match TRBD1. The DNA is TGTGCCAGCAGCTCATGGGACAGGGATGGTACGAATTCACCCCTCCACTTT. It translates as CASSSWDRDGTNSPLHF.